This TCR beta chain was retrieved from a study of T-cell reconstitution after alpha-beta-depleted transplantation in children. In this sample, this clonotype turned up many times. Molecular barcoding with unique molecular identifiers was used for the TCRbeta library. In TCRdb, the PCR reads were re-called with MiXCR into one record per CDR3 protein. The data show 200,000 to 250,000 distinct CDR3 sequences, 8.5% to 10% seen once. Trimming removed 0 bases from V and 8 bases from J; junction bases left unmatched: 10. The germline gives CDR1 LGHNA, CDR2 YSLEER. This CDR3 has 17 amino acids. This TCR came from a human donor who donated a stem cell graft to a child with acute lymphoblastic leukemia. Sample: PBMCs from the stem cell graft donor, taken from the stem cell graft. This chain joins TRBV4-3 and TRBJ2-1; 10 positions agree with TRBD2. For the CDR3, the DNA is TGCGCCAGCAGCCAAGATTTAGTAGGGACTAGCGCCTATGAGCAGTTCTTC. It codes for CASSQDLVGTSAYEQFF.